This is a list of T cell receptor beta chains from one sample in a study of PD-1 blockade in classical Hodgkin lymphoma. Measured with immunoSEQ multiplex PCR; TCRdb has only the in-frame clones, and not every one. The sample yields about 28,000 clones, roughly 75% seen once. The source was peripheral blood mononuclear cells (PBMCs), collected before the fourth cycle of nivolumab. These receptors were taken from a human donor with classical Hodgkin lymphoma. The CDR3 runs from the conserved cysteine through the conserved F or W. D genes are given only for firm matches. A row's size may be missing; if present it is once, few, many or a size class.

TRBD1 | . | TRBJ1-2 | TRBV2 | CASSRQGSGYTF | TGTGCCAGCAGCCGACAGGGAAGTGGCTACACTTTC
TRBD1 | few | TRBJ1-2 | TRBV2 | CASSEEQGAVSGYTF | TGTGCCAGCAGTGAAGAACAGGGGGCGGTGAGTGGCTACACCTTC
TRBD2 | . | TRBJ2-7 | TRBV7-9 | CASSLSLAGGAAGPYEQYF | TGTGCCAGCAGCTTATCATTAGCGGGAGGGGCCGCCGGCCCCTACGAGCAGTACTTC
. | few | TRBJ1-3 | TRBV6-6 | CATVPTGSPGNTIYF | TGTGCCACCGTCCCTACAGGGTCCCCTGGAAACACCATATATTTT
TRBD2 | . | TRBJ2-1 | TRBV10-3 | CAISRLAGSDEQFF | TGTGCCATCAGCCGACTAGCGGGATCTGATGAGCAGTTCTTC
. | . | TRBJ1-4 | TRBV6-1 | CASSEVFANEKLFF | TGTGCCAGCAGTGAAGTCTTTGCTAATGAAAAACTGTTTTTT
. | . | TRBJ2-2 | TRBV29-1 | CSVEDTGYYTGELFF | TGCAGCGTTGAAGATACAGGGTACTACACCGGGGAGCTGTTTTTT
. | few | TRBJ2-7 | TRBV6-6 | CASSDPLSEQYF | TGTGCCAGCAGTGATCCCCTTTCCGAGCAGTACTTC
TRBD2 | . | TRBJ2-4 | TRBV28 | CASSTNPRDYTPLAKNIQYF | TGTGCCAGCAGCACAAACCCCCGGGACTATACCCCCTTAGCCAAAAACATTCAGTACTTC
. | . | TRBJ1-1 | TRBV7-2 | CASSPDTVVEAFF | TGTGCCAGCAGCCCCGATACAGTGGTGGAAGCTTTCTTT
. | . | TRBJ1-4 | TRBV7-9 | CASSLVAGRDEKLFF | TGTGCCAGCAGCTTAGTGGCAGGTCGGGATGAAAAACTGTTTTTT
TRBD2 | . | TRBJ2-2 | TRBV5-1 | CASSLQGLAGGLGNNTGELFF | TGCGCCAGCAGCTTGCAGGGACTAGCGGGAGGACTAGGCAACAACACCGGGGAGCTGTTTTTT
TRBD1 | once | TRBJ2-2 | TRBV5-1 | CASTPGGGGRELFF | TGCGCCAGCACCCCAGGGGGCGGCGGAAGGGAGCTGTTTTTT
. | . | TRBJ2-7 | TRBV11-2 | CASSVGTSYEQYF | TGTGCCAGCTCAGTGGGTACCTCCTACGAGCAGTACTTC
. | . | TRBJ2-1 | TRBV9 | CASSPRTYNEQFF | TGTGCCAGCAGCCCCCGGACTTACAATGAGCAGTTCTTC
. | . | TRBJ1-2 | TRBV6-1 | CASAGQKSLDYGYTF | TGTGCCAGCGCAGGACAGAAATCTCTGGACTATGGCTACACCTTC
TRBD1 | . | TRBJ1-1 | TRBV18 | CASSPLGGTGGWTEAFF | TGTGCCAGCTCACCATTAGGGGGGACAGGGGGATGGACTGAAGCTTTCTTT
. | . | TRBJ2-7 | TRBV5-1 | CASSLSPTYEQYF | TGCGCCAGCAGCTTAAGCCCGACCTACGAGCAGTACTTC
. | . | TRBJ2-7 | TRBV5-1 | CASSFRDSYEQYF | TGCGCCAGCAGCTTTAGGGACTCCTACGAGCAGTACTTC
. | . | TRBJ1-2 | TRBV28 | CASSFSVDSYGYTF | TGTGCCAGCAGTTTCTCTGTAGACAGCTATGGCTACACCTTC
TRBD1 | . | TRBJ2-1 | TRBV29-1 | CSVEGDRGSYNEQFF | TGCAGCGTTGAGGGGGACAGGGGCTCCTACAATGAGCAGTTCTTC
TRBD2 | few | TRBJ2-1 | TRBV6-4 | CASSEKDGAGSGEQFF | TGTGCCAGCAGTGAGAAGGACGGAGCGGGAAGTGGTGAGCAGTTCTTC
TRBD2 | . | TRBJ2-3 | TRBV11-3 | CASSLTFGLAGDTQYF | TGTGCCAGCAGCTTAACCTTTGGACTAGCAGGGGATACGCAGTATTTT
. | . | TRBJ2-4 | TRBV11-2 | CATSSQAGPEGAKNIQYF | TGTGCCACTAGTTCCCAAGCGGGCCCCGAAGGGGCCAAAAACATTCAGTACTTC
. | once | TRBJ2-3 | TRBV27 | CASSLITGQTDTQYF | TGTGCCAGCAGTTTAATCACCGGACAGACAGATACGCAGTATTTT
. | . | TRBJ1-2 | TRBV13 | CASSKRRNYGYTF | TGTGCCAGCTCCAAGAGGCGGAACTATGGCTACACCTTC
. | . | TRBJ1-1 | TRBV29-1 | CSADPTGGRTEAFF | TGCAGCGCCGATCCAACAGGCGGTAGGACTGAAGCTTTCTTT
. | . | TRBJ2-1 | TRBV2 | CASTHRPAGVEQFF | TGTGCCAGCACCCATCGCCCAGCGGGTGTTGAGCAGTTCTTC
. | . | TRBJ2-7 | TRBV5-4 | CASSWDGYYEQYF | TGTGCCAGCAGCTGGGACGGATATTACGAGCAGTACTTC
. | . | TRBJ1-1 | TRBV6-6 | CASSYSKRQGYTEAFF | TGTGCCAGCAGTTACTCGAAACGCCAGGGATACACTGAAGCTTTCTTT
. | . | TRBJ2-5 | TRBV2 | CASSPGTKETQYF | TGTGCCAGCAGTCCGGGAACAAAAGAGACCCAGTACTTC
TRBD2 | . | TRBJ2-3 | TRBV6-1 | CASSDVAGGPVDTQYF | TGTGCCAGCAGTGATGTAGCGGGAGGGCCAGTAGATACGCAGTATTTT
TRBD1 | . | TRBJ1-2 | TRBV7-9 | CASSRPGTGGFYGYTF | TGTGCCAGCAGCCGACCAGGGACAGGGGGCTTCTATGGCTACACCTTC